These T cell receptor beta chains were read from a single sample in a study of radiotherapy plus CTLA-4 blockade in lung cancer. The repertoire was sequenced with immunoSEQ multiplex PCR; TCRdb's copy has only in-frame clones and lacks some. The sample contains tens of thousands of clones, around nine tenths of which appear only once. This material consisted of peripheral blood, taken from a patient treated with radiotherapy plus ipilimumab. The receptors come from a human donor with non-small cell lung cancer whose response to radiotherapy plus ipilimumab could not be evaluated. CDR3s include the opening cysteine and the closing phenylalanine or tryptophan. The D gene is left open where the match is weak. Expanded clones are given a class, and other clones once, few, many or no size at all.

V	D	size	J	CDR3	DNA
TRBV7-9	NA	NA	TRBJ1-2	CASSLDRMDGYTF	TGTGCCAGCAGCTTAGACAGGATGGATGGCTACACCTTC
TRBV20-1	NA	once	TRBJ2-1	CSAGGAAEQFF	TGCAGTGCAGGGGGAGCGGCTGAGCAGTTCTTC
TRBV6-6	TRBD1	few	TRBJ1-5	CASSLDRVNQPQHF	TGTGCCAGCAGTTTGGACAGGGTCAATCAGCCCCAGCATTTT
TRBV7-2	TRBD2	few	TRBJ2-7	CASSPRSGTTYEQYF	TGTGCCAGCAGCCCACGTAGCGGGACTACCTACGAGCAGTACTTC
TRBV28	TRBD1	once	TRBJ2-5	CASSLTGGREQYF	TGTGCCAGCAGTTTAACAGGGGGCCGGGAGCAGTACTTC
TRBV2	TRBD1	NA	TRBJ2-6	CASSEAGQGAGANVLTF	TGTGCCAGCAGTGAAGCGGGTCAGGGGGCTGGGGCCAACGTCCTGACTTTC
TRBV5-6	NA	NA	TRBJ2-7	CASSWGVPSSYEQYF	TGTGCCAGCAGCTGGGGAGTCCCATCTTCCTACGAGCAGTACTTC
TRBV14	TRBD1	NA	TRBJ2-1	CASSPHLGQGRGNEQFF	TGTGCCAGCAGCCCTCATCTTGGACAGGGAAGAGGCAATGAGCAGTTCTTC
TRBV30	NA	NA	TRBJ1-5	CAWSLAGNQPQHF	TGTGCCTGGAGTTTGGCAGGCAATCAGCCCCAGCATTTT
TRBV10-2	NA	NA	TRBJ1-4	CASRGDTQSQKLFF	TGCGCCAGCAGGGGGGACACGCAATCTCAGAAACTGTTTTTT
TRBV5-4	NA	once	TRBJ2-3	CASSFEQGSPAGTDTQYF	TGTGCCAGCAGCTTTGAACAGGGAAGCCCAGCGGGCACAGATACGCAGTATTTT
TRBV28	TRBD2	NA	TRBJ2-2	CASNGSGRAGTGELFF	TGTGCCAGCAATGGGAGCGGGAGGGCCGGCACCGGGGAGCTGTTTTTT
TRBV4-3	NA	NA	TRBJ2-3	CASSQERSWRGTDTQYF	TGCGCCAGCAGCCAAGAACGTAGCTGGCGGGGTACAGATACGCAGTATTTT
TRBV7-9	NA	NA	TRBJ2-1	CASSSFVGSYNEQFF	TGTGCCAGCAGCTCCTTCGTCGGCTCCTACAATGAGCAGTTCTTC
TRBV5-1	TRBD2	NA	TRBJ2-1	CASSLLAGAYNEQFF	TGCGCCAGCAGCCTGCTAGCGGGGGCCTACAATGAGCAGTTCTTC
TRBV6-5	NA	NA	TRBJ2-7	CASSTTGVYEQYF	TGTGCCAGCAGTACGACAGGAGTCTACGAGCAGTACTTC
TRBV6-5	TRBD1	NA	TRBJ1-5	CASSSGGNGDQPQHF	TGTGCCAGCAGTTCAGGGGGCAACGGGGATCAGCCCCAGCATTTT
TRBV9	TRBD2	NA	TRBJ2-3	CASTVAGTLTDTQYF	TGTGCCAGCACCGTAGCGGGTACTCTCACAGATACGCAGTATTTT
TRBV5-4	TRBD1	once	TRBJ2-1	CASTSGGLQEDEQFF	TGTGCCAGCACATCAGGGGGCTTACAAGAGGATGAGCAGTTCTTC
TRBV5-4	NA	few	TRBJ2-5	CASSLARGEETQYF	TGTGCCAGCAGCTTGGCCAGGGGTGAAGAGACCCAGTACTTC
TRBV25-1	TRBD2	NA	TRBJ2-7	CASSESGGRNYEQYF	TGTGCCAGCAGTGAATCGGGGGGTCGGAACTACGAGCAGTACTTC
TRBV6-1	NA	once	TRBJ2-7	CASSAPERPPYEQYF	TGTGCCAGCAGTGCCCCTGAGAGGCCCCCCTACGAGCAGTACTTC
TRBV10-3	NA	NA	TRBJ1-1	CAISDPGQKNTEAFF	TGTGCCATCAGTGACCCTGGACAAAAGAACACTGAAGCTTTCTTT
TRBV4-3	TRBD1	NA	TRBJ2-7	CASSQTFAGGEQYF	TGCGCCAGCAGCCAAACCTTTGCAGGGGGCGAGCAGTACTTC